What follows are 15 T cell receptor beta chains derived from one specimen sequenced in a study of identical twins. TCRdb re-analysed the 5' RACE reads in MiXCR, keeping a single row per CDR3 protein. The table lists approximately 620,000 distinct CDR3 sequences, over 8.5% of them singletons. These data are also associated with another study on yellow fever vaccine responses in identical twins.

Sequencing was done on a sample of PBMCs. Receptors originate from a woman aged 18-29 years in good health.

The V gene is TRBV6-1, the J gene TRBJ2-5, with 8 bases identical to TRBD2. CDR1 is MNHNS, CDR2 SASEGT, per germline. Trimming cost V 6 bases and J 5 bases; bases outside gene matches: 11. The CDR3 consists of 15 residues. CDR3 sequence reads: CASSSLAEVSETQYF. The CDR3 nucleotides read TGTGCCAGCAGCTCACTAGCGGAGGTATCTGAGACCCAGTACTTC.

This clonotype was counted at least ten times. Here the CDR3 reads CAISEPGTSGGLSTDTQYF. The CDR3 region has the DNA TGTGCCATCAGTGAGCCGGGGACTAGCGGGGGACTTTCCACAGATACGCAGTATTTT. The rearrangement joins TRBV10-3 to TRBJ2-3; 14 bases map to TRBD2. With V trimmed by 2 bases and J by 2 bases, 9 bases remained unmatched. CDR1 is ENHRY and CDR2 is SYGVKD in the germline V gene. The CDR3 is 19 residues long.

This chain connects TRBV7-2 to TRBJ2-2; possibly TRBD1 or TRBD2 for D (6 bases each). Deletions cut 6 bases from V and 6 bases from J, with 20 bases between. CDR3 length: 16 residues. Germline CDR1 SGHTA, CDR2 FQGNSA. This CDR3 is CASRAPGAGKAGELFF. CDR3 bases: TGTGCCAGCAGGGCCCCGGGGGCGGGAAAGGCCGGGGAGCTGTTTTTT.

The sample holds a few counts of this clonotype. The chain links TRBV4-2 to TRBJ1-5; a possible D gene is TRBD1 (5 bases). The CDR3 has 15 residues. Trimming shortened V by 0 bases and J by 7 bases, and 13 bases separated the two germline ends. Germline V gene data show CDR1 as LGHNA and CDR2 as YNFKEQ. In DNA, the CDR3 is TGTGCCAGCAGCCAAGATTCCGGGGGAGGGCAGCCCCAGCATTTT. Its protein is CASSQDSGGGQPQHF.

V usage is TRBV10-3 and J usage is TRBJ2-7, with 10 bases matching TRBD1. After removal of 6 bases from V and 5 bases from J, the junction contained 10 bases not matched to a gene. CDR3 length: 15 amino acids. CDR1 and CDR2 (germline): ENHRY, SYGVKD. DNA for the CDR3: TGTGCCATCAGATCCACCGGGACAGGGGACCACGAGCAGTACTTC. It yields the protein CAIRSTGTGDHEQYF.

The chain is built from TRBV10-3 and TRBJ2-1; no clear D gene. Germline CDR1 is ENHRY and CDR2 is SYGVKD. V lost 6 bases and J 0 bases, leaving 15 bases between the germline ends. The CDR3 runs 16 residues. The CDR3 DNA follows: TGTGCCATCAGCACCAGACCCCAGAGCTCCTACAATGAGCAGTTCTTC. This sequence encodes CAISTRPQSSYNEQFF.

This clonotype came up a few times. The V call is TRBV7-8, the J call TRBJ2-1; TRBD2 agrees at 9 bases. The CDR3 is made up of 14 amino acids. Per the germline V gene, CDR1 is SGHVS and CDR2 is FQNEAQ. After removal of 6 bases from V and 5 bases from J, the junction contained 5 bases not matched to a gene. The CDR3 loop reads CASRAGTSNNEQFF. The CDR3 DNA reads as TGTGCCAGCAGGGCCGGGACTAGCAACAATGAGCAGTTCTTC.

This clonotype was recorded many times. V is TRBV5-1 and J is TRBJ1-1; no reliable D call. The CDR3 spans 13 residues. Germline V gene data show CDR1 as SGHRS and CDR2 as YFSETQ. V was shortened by 2 bases and J by 1 base, with 6 bases between the two germline ends. This CDR3 is CASSFRRNTEAFF. CDR3 sequence (DNA): TGCGCCAGCAGCTTCCGGCGGAACACTGAAGCTTTCTTT.

This clonotype was detected only a few times. The chain combines TRBV11-2 with TRBJ2-1; D could derive from TRBD1 or TRBD2 (5 bases each). The CDR3 loop spans 16 amino acids. V was cut by 0 bases and J by 6 bases, with 15 bases left in between. Germline CDR1 reads SGHAT; CDR2 reads FQNNGV. The CDR3 sequence is CASSLDTGAAGNEQFF. The DNA of the CDR3 is TGTGCCAGCAGCTTAGATACAGGAGCGGCGGGCAATGAGCAGTTCTTC.

There are many counts of this clonotype. This rearrangement joins TRBV12-3 or TRBV12-4 to TRBJ2-7, with D perhaps matching TRBD1 or TRBD2 (5 bases each). CDR3 size: 14 residues. Trimming pared 3 bases from V and 1 base from J, leaving 10 bases between. The DNA of the CDR3 is TGTGCCAGCAGTTTCGGGGCGGTTTCCTACGAGCAGTACTTC. Translated, it gives CASSFGAVSYEQYF.

This clonotype appeared a few times. This chain links TRBV20-1 with TRBJ2-5, with a weak D call TRBD2 (5 bases). The CDR3 loop spans 12 amino acids. Germline lookup yields CDR1 DFQATT and CDR2 SNEGSKA (reference sequence). Trimming took 1 base from V and 4 from J, leaving 7 bases between them. The DNA for the CDR3 is TGCAGTGCTAGAGGGACTGCAGAGACCCAGTACTTC. Protein sequence: CSARGTAETQYF.

This clonotype was seen ten or more times. The chain uses TRBV10-2 and TRBJ1-1; possible D gene TRBD1, 6 bases. The V gene's germline CDR1 is WSHSY and CDR2 SAAADI. The CDR3 sequence is 14 residues long. V lost 4 bases and J 1 base, leaving 10 bases between the germline ends. The CDR3 DNA reads as TGCGCCAGCAGTGTGCGGACAGCGAACACTGAAGCTTTCTTT. Amino acid sequence: CASSVRTANTEAFF.

This sequence joins TRBV4-1 and TRBJ2-6; no firm D call. The CDR3 totals 16 residues. From germline, CDR1 is MGHRA and CDR2 YSYEKL. Trimming removed 1 base from V and 2 bases from J, with 9 bases in between. CDR3 nucleotide sequence: TGCGCCAGCAGCCAAGGTTGGGCTACTGGGGCCAACGTCCTGACTTTC. Translation: CASSQGWATGANVLTF.

This clonotype turned up a few times. The genes are TRBV12-3 or TRBV12-4 and TRBJ1-6; 9 bases agree with TRBD1. V was pared by 6 bases and J by 10 bases, with 7 bases of the junction left unmatched. CDR3 length equals 14 residues. The CDR3 is CASRPGTGNSPLHF. In DNA form, the CDR3 reads TGTGCCAGCAGACCCGGGACAGGGAACTCACCCCTCCACTTT.

This clonotype was observed many times. The rearrangement uses TRBV24-1 and TRBJ1-3; D not resolved. V was pared by 6 bases and J by 0 bases, with 11 bases between. The CDR3 has 15 residues. Germline lookup yields CDR1 KGHDR and CDR2 SFDVKD. CDR3 bases: TGTGCCACCAGTTTTACGCGGCACTCTGGAAACACCATATATTTT. Amino acids: CATSFTRHSGNTIYF.